These T cell receptor beta chains were read from a single sample in a study of T cells in Graves' hyperthyroidism and ophthalmopathy. TCRdb itself ran the multiplex PCR reads through MiXCR, one entry per CDR3 protein. The table lists a few hundred thousand distinct CDR3 sequences, 20% of them singletons. Sequenced sample: blood. The receptor set was obtained from a man between 18 and 29 years old with Graves' hyperthyroidism. The CDR3 runs from the conserved cysteine through the conserved F or W.

TRBJ1-5	TRBV6-2/TRBV6-3	CASSSDRDHQPQHF
TRBJ2-7	TRBV6-1	CASKGQGSSYEQYF
TRBJ2-7	TRBV28	CASSGAGGYYEQYF
TRBJ1-1	TRBV19	CASSIGQKEAFF
TRBJ1-2	TRBV19	CASTPAQMMNYGYTF
TRBJ1-1	TRBV5-1	CASSFLRAGNTEAFF
TRBJ2-7	TRBV6-1	CASRSSGGALGEQYF
TRBJ2-7	TRBV6-1	CASSNAAGVYEQYF
TRBJ2-7	TRBV28	CATRSSGDYEQYF
TRBJ1-2	TRBV20-1	CSARVGGRAFYGYTF
TRBJ1-2	TRBV20-1	CSARDRRFGYGYTF
TRBJ1-2	TRBV19	CASSTSLGGYTF
TRBJ2-7	TRBV11-2	CASSLDGLTPYEQYF
TRBJ2-7	TRBV29-1	CSVERTGDEQYF
TRBJ1-5	TRBV28	CASRQSVGSHQPQHF
TRBJ1-1	TRBV29-1	CSVEWRTGSIEAFF
TRBJ1-3	TRBV15	CATSKQGFAGNTIYF
TRBJ2-5	TRBV27	CASSPSILQETQYF
TRBJ2-5	TRBV7-9	CASVDSRTGGSETQYF
TRBJ2-5	TRBV11-2	CASSTRTSGVQETQYF